This entry lists 19 T cell receptor beta chains sequenced from one sample in a study of blood T cell repertoires in COVID-19. Libraries were prepared by immunoSEQ multiplex PCR; TCRdb keeps only in-frame clonotypes and omits some of them. Among some 99,000 clones listed, around 82% were seen once. The sequencing input was peripheral blood. The receptors were sampled from a woman aged 45 to 65 with acute or convalescent COVID-19.

V is TRBV4-2 and J is TRBJ1-5; 11 bases are shared with TRBD1. CDR3 size: 14 residues. The V segment lost 4 bases and the J segment 6 bases; nucleotides outside the gene matches: 2. Germline-derived CDR1 and CDR2 are LGHNA and YNFKEQ. The CDR3 DNA sequence: TGTGCCAGCAGCCCGGGACAGGGGGGTCAGCCCCAGCATTTT. This codes for CASSPGQGGQPQHF.

The chain combines TRBV19 with TRBJ1-1; 9 bases align to TRBD1. The CDR3 length is 17 residues. V trimming: 2 bases; J trimming: 7 bases; junction bases outside the gene matches: 14. Germline lookup yields CDR1 LNHDA and CDR2 SQIVND (reference sequence). This CDR3 is CASSIPRTGVGLGEAFF. CDR3 coding DNA: TGTGCCAGTAGTATACCACGGACAGGGGTTGGACTCGGTGAAGCTTTCTTT.

The chain links TRBV18 to TRBJ2-7, with 9 bases fitting TRBD2. J lost 5 bases, V lost 0 bases, and 8 bases had no gene match. Per the germline V gene, CDR1 is KGHSH and CDR2 is LQKENI. CDR3 length: 16 residues. CDR3 DNA: TGTGCCAGCTCACCACCGAGCGGGGGGTTAGGAGACGAGCAGTACTTC. Residues: CASSPPSGGLGDEQYF.

The chain carries TRBV10-3 and TRBJ2-5; D ambiguous. Trimming removed 6 bases from V and 5 bases from J, with 13 bases in between. The germline CDR1 and CDR2 sequences are ENHRY and SYGVKD. CDR3 size: 13 residues. Written as DNA, the CDR3 is TGTGCCATCAGAAAGTCCTCAGCGGAGACCCAGTACTTC. It yields the protein CAIRKSSAETQYF.

The chain combines TRBV10-2 with TRBJ1-5; D is possibly TRBD1 (5 bases). The CDR3 totals 17 residues. Trimming cost V 3 bases and J 5 bases, with 20 bases left between them. The germline V gene has CDR1 WSHSY and CDR2 SAAADI. CDR3 sequence: CASSEGIRGSLDQPQHF. The CDR3 DNA reads TGCGCCAGCAGTGAAGGGATCCGGGGGTCCCTCGATCAGCCCCAGCATTTT.

V is TRBV5-1 and J is TRBJ2-5, with TRBD2 identical over 8 bases. The CDR3 spans 15 residues. V lost 1 base and J lost 2; bases outside the gene matches: 4. The germline gives CDR1 SGHRS, CDR2 YFSETQ. The CDR3 nucleotides read TGCGCCAGCAGCTTGATTACGGGGGGGCAAGAGACCCAGTACTTC. It specifies CASSLITGGQETQYF.

This sequence joins TRBV5-1 and TRBJ2-3; 13 bases line up with TRBD2. V trimming: 7 bases; J trimming: 5 bases; junction bases outside the gene matches: 4. Germline CDR1 and CDR2: SGHRS and YFSETQ. This CDR3 has 14 amino acids. The CDR3, as DNA: TGCGCCAGCGTCCGGACTAGCGGGGGAGATACGCAGTATTTT. It translates to CASVRTSGGDTQYF. Together with reference TRBV5-1 and TRBJ2-3, the CDR3 gives the full variable domain: KAGVTQTPRYLIKTRGQQVTLSCSPISGHRSVSWYQQTPGQGLQFLFEYFSETQRNKGNFPGRFSGRQFSNSRSEMNVSTLELGDSALYLCASVRTSGGDTQYFGPGTRLTVL.

The chain recombines TRBV7-3 with TRBJ2-1, with D perhaps TRBD1 (5 bases). Looked up from germline, CDR1 is SGHTA and CDR2 is FQGTGA. CDR3 size: 13 residues. V lost 5 bases and J lost 8, with 13 bases in between. Here the CDR3 reads CASSLRGGDEQFF. The DNA for the CDR3 is TGTGCCAGCAGCCTTAGGGGTGGCGATGAGCAGTTCTTC.

CDR3 coding DNA: TGTGCCAGTAGGTTGGGCAGGGACACTGAAGCTTTCTTT. Encoded protein: CASRLGRDTEAFF. The rearrangement joins TRBV19 to TRBJ1-1, with a tentative D call TRBD1 (5 bases). The germline V and J ends were trimmed by 6 bases and 3 bases, with 11 bases remaining between them. The CDR3 is 13 residues long. Germline CDR1 reads LNHDA; CDR2 reads SQIVND (reference sequence). The entire variable domain, with the rest obtained from reference TRBV19 and TRBJ1-1, is as follows: DGGITQSPKYLFRKEGQNVTLSCEQNLNHDAMYWYRQDPGQGLRLIYYSQIVNDFQKGDIAEGYSVSREKKESFPLTVTSAQKNPTAFYLCASRLGRDTEAFFGQGTRLTVV.

V and J are TRBV5-4 and TRBJ1-2; TRBD1 matches 8 bases. Germline lookup yields CDR1 SGHNT and CDR2 YYREEE (reference sequence). The ends lost 4 bases at V and 6 bases at J; junction bases unmatched: 5. This CDR3 comprises 13 residues. The CDR3 protein is CASSRQGHDGYTF. In DNA form, the CDR3 reads TGTGCCAGCAGCCGACAGGGGCACGATGGCTACACCTTC.

J is TRBJ1-2 and V is TRBV2; D ambiguous. The CDR3 length is 12 residues. Germline CDR1 and CDR2: SNHLY and FYNNEI. V was pared by 4 bases and J by 8 bases, with 11 bases between. The CDR3 here is CASSGETRGYTF. The CDR3 DNA is TGTGCCAGCAGTGGGGAGACGAGGGGCTACACCTTC.

The chain couples TRBV2 to TRBJ2-2; D not resolved. CDR1 SNHLY and CDR2 FYNNEI come from the germline V gene. CDR3 length: 12 amino acids. V dropped 6 bases and J dropped 6 bases, with 8 bases sitting between them. CDR3 residues: CASSLSAGELFF. CDR3 DNA: TGTGCCAGCAGCTTGTCCGCCGGGGAGCTGTTTTTT.

This chain joins TRBV19 and TRBJ2-2, with a possible D match to TRBD1 (5 bases). V lost 1 base and J lost 0, with 9 bases in between. The CDR3 is 16 residues long. Germline CDR1 and CDR2: LNHDA and SQIVND (reference sequence). The CDR3 region is CASSIAQGSNTGELFF. The CDR3 nucleotides read TGTGCCAGTAGTATAGCTCAGGGTTCGAACACCGGGGAGCTGTTTTTT. The whole variable domain, filled in from reference TRBV19 and TRBJ2-2, reads DGGITQSPKYLFRKEGQNVTLSCEQNLNHDAMYWYRQDPGQGLRLIYYSQIVNDFQKGDIAEGYSVSREKKESFPLTVTSAQKNPTAFYLCASSIAQGSNTGELFFGEGSRLTVL.

The chain joins TRBV6-5 to TRBJ1-3, with 7 bases identical to TRBD1. Germline values: CDR1 MNHEY, CDR2 SVGAGI. This CDR3 has 15 amino acids. V gave up 6 bases and J gave up 3 bases; unmatched junction bases: 8. The CDR3 nucleotides are TGTGCCAGCAGATCCGACAGGGTAGTTGGAAACACCATATATTTT. This gives the protein CASRSDRVVGNTIYF.

This clone was counted only a few times. The chain uses TRBV11-2 and TRBJ1-1; D is perhaps TRBD1 (6 bases). Trimming removed 5 bases from V and 5 bases from J, with 18 bases in between. The germline gives CDR1 SGHAT, CDR2 FQNNGV. This CDR3 has 15 residues. The CDR3 region is CASSPLDRRATEAFF. DNA for the CDR3: TGTGCCAGCAGCCCCTTGGACAGAAGAGCAACTGAAGCTTTCTTT. The entire variable domain, with the rest obtained from reference TRBV11-2 and TRBJ1-1, is as follows: EAGVAQSPRYKIIEKRQSVAFWCNPISGHATLYWYQQILGQGPKLLIQFQNNGVVDDSQLPKDRFSAERLKGVDSTLKIQPAKLEDSAVYLCASSPLDRRATEAFFGQGTRLTVV.

The chain has TRBV19 and TRBJ2-1; 9 positions agree with TRBD2. After removal of 10 bases from V and 3 bases from J, the junction contained 4 bases not matched to a gene. There are 13 residues in the CDR3. Germline CDR1 is LNHDA and CDR2 is SQIVND (reference sequence). The CDR3 DNA is TGTGCCACCTCTAGCGGGGTCTACAATGAGCAGTTCTTC. Its protein is CATSSGVYNEQFF.

This clone was observed a few times. The V and J genes are TRBV18 and TRBJ1-5; TRBD1 matches at 7 bases. The J segment lost 6 bases and the V segment lost 2 bases, leaving 4 bases of the junction unmatched. The CDR3 runs to 14 residues. Germline CDR1 is KGHSH and CDR2 is LQKENI. CDR3 nucleotide sequence: TGTGCCAGCTCACCAGGACAGGCCGGTCAGCCCCAGCATTTT. The encoded protein is CASSPGQAGQPQHF.

The rearrangement joins TRBV2 to TRBJ1-6; 7 nucleotides match TRBD1. V shed 4 bases, J shed 9 bases, and the junction held 6 bases outside the gene matches. CDR3 size: 14 residues. Germline V lookup: CDR1 SNHLY, CDR2 FYNNEI. Here the CDR3 DNA reads TGTGCCAGCAGTGTGCAGGGGGAGGTTTCACCCCTCCACTTT. As protein: CASSVQGEVSPLHF.

Turning to this clone: Other nucleotide sequences from this sample produce the same CDR3. V is TRBV30 and J is TRBJ1-5; D gene ambiguous. Trimming stripped 5 bases from V and 0 bases from J, with 8 bases between. The CDR3 consists of 13 residues. Germline loops: CDR1 GTSNPN, CDR2 SVGIG (reference sequence). The CDR3, as DNA: TGTGCCTGGTCCGAGGATAGCAATCAGCCCCAGCATTTT. Amino acids: CAWSEDSNQPQHF.